Listed below are T cell receptor beta chains from one sample, sequenced in a study of blood T cell repertoires in COVID-19. The assay was immunoSEQ multiplex PCR, and TCRdb's table has in-frame clones only and misses some. The sample yields approximately 150,000 clones, roughly 91% seen once. The sample consisted of peripheral blood. These receptors originate from a man between 50 and 59 years old who had recovered from COVID-19. CDR3s include the opening cysteine and the closing phenylalanine or tryptophan. A D gene is named only where the DNA matches it firmly. A row's size may be missing; if present it is once, few, many or a size class.

TRBV14	TRBJ2-5	TRBD2	20	once	CASSQDGTSGRFGMGETQYF	TGTGCCAGCAGCCAAGATGGGACTAGCGGGAGGTTTGGTATGGGAGAGACCCAGTACTTC
TRBV6-5	TRBJ1-2	NA	12	NA	CASGVSRGGYTF	TGTGCCAGCGGGGTTTCAAGGGGGGGCTACACCTTC
TRBV24-1	TRBJ1-4	TRBD1	16	NA	CATSDQQGNGDEKLFF	TGTGCCACCAGTGATCAACAGGGGAACGGTGATGAAAAACTGTTTTTT
TRBV7-9	TRBJ2-6	NA	12	NA	CASEGQANVLTF	TGTGCCAGCGAAGGACAGGCCAACGTCCTGACTTTC
TRBV18	TRBJ1-4	NA	14	NA	CASSPGARNEKLFF	TGTGCCAGCTCACCAGGGGCGAGGAATGAAAAACTGTTTTTT
TRBV19	TRBJ2-7	TRBD1	16	few	CASSIKGQDFTYEQYF	TGTGCCAGTAGTATAAAGGGACAGGATTTTACCTACGAGCAGTACTTC
TRBV3-1/TRBV3-2	TRBJ1-4	NA	12	NA	CASSQAGEKLFF	TGTGCCAGCAGCCAAGCGGGTGAAAAACTGTTTTTT
TRBV5-4	TRBJ2-7	TRBD2	17	NA	CASSLVRTSGRAHEQYF	TGTGCCAGCAGCTTGGTGCGGACTAGCGGGAGGGCCCACGAGCAGTACTTC
TRBV18	TRBJ2-1	TRBD2	16	NA	CASSPGGLAGVNEQFF	TGTGCCAGCTCACCTGGAGGACTAGCGGGAGTCAATGAGCAGTTCTTC
TRBV9	TRBJ2-1	NA	16	NA	CASSVAGASSYNEQFF	TGTGCCAGCAGCGTAGCTGGGGCCAGCTCCTACAATGAGCAGTTCTTC
TRBV13	TRBJ1-1	TRBD1	16	NA	CASRLGTGGLNTEAFF	TGTGCCAGCAGGCTTGGGACAGGAGGTCTGAACACTGAAGCTTTCTTT
TRBV19	TRBJ2-2	NA	15	NA	CASSIDRVGTGELFF	TGTGCCAGTAGTATAGACAGGGTGGGCACCGGGGAGCTGTTTTTT
TRBV2	TRBJ1-6	NA	12	NA	CASKGDGWPLHF	TGTGCCAGCAAGGGGGATGGTTGGCCCCTCCACTTT
TRBV5-6	TRBJ2-7	NA	14	few	CASSRRGQPYEQYF	TGTGCCAGCAGCCGGCGGGGACAGCCCTACGAGCAGTACTTC
TRBV6-2/TRBV6-3	TRBJ2-5	NA	15	NA	CASSPAGAPGETQYF	TGTGCCAGCAGTCCCGCGGGGGCCCCGGGAGAGACCCAGTACTTC
TRBV18	TRBJ1-2	NA	16	NA	CASSPLATERNYGYTF	TGTGCCAGCTCACCTCTGGCGACCGAGCGAAACTATGGCTACACCTTC
TRBV11-2	TRBJ1-6	NA	15	NA	CASSVRRRVDSPLHF	TGTGCCAGCAGCGTCAGACGCAGGGTTGATTCACCCCTCCACTTT
TRBV5-1	TRBJ2-3	TRBD2	18	NA	CASSPGLAGAPPTDTQYF	TGCGCCAGCAGCCCTGGACTAGCGGGAGCCCCCCCCACAGATACGCAGTATTTT
TRBV9	TRBJ1-1	NA	14	NA	CASSIGTPNTEAFF	TGTGCCAGCAGCATCGGGACTCCGAACACTGAAGCTTTCTTT
TRBV9	TRBJ2-3	TRBD2	16	NA	CASSGTSEVWTDTQYF	TGTGCCAGCAGCGGGACTAGCGAAGTCTGGACAGATACGCAGTATTTT
TRBV9	TRBJ2-3	NA	15	NA	CASSVVQGFTDTQYF	TGTGCCAGCAGCGTAGTGCAGGGATTCACAGATACGCAGTATTTT
TRBV11-3	TRBJ2-3	TRBD1	16	once	CASSLRQGGNTDTQYF	TGTGCCAGCAGCTTAAGACAGGGTGGGAACACAGATACGCAGTATTTT
TRBV5-1	TRBJ1-2	NA	14	NA	CASSPGRGAEGYTF	TGCGCCAGCAGCCCTGGGAGGGGGGCTGAAGGCTACACCTTC
TRBV2	TRBJ1-1	NA	13	NA	CASSEVILSEAFF	TGTGCCAGCAGTGAAGTCATACTCTCTGAAGCTTTCTTT
TRBV5-1	TRBJ2-2	TRBD1	16	NA	CASSWTGGQRTGELFF	TGCGCCAGCAGCTGGACAGGGGGCCAGCGGACCGGGGAGCTGTTTTTT
TRBV6-5	TRBJ2-2	TRBD2	15	NA	CASRLAIVDTGELFF	TGTGCCAGCAGACTAGCGATTGTGGACACCGGGGAGCTGTTTTTT
TRBV7-3	TRBJ2-3	NA	14	NA	CASSLRAGLDTQYF	TGTGCCAGCAGCTTAAGGGCGGGGCTAGATACGCAGTATTTT
TRBV27	TRBJ2-1	NA	16	NA	CASSLYRGVGYNEQFF	TGTGCCAGCAGTTTATACCGCGGGGTAGGCTACAATGAGCAGTTCTTC
TRBV6-5	TRBJ1-2	NA	13	NA	CASSYSQGRGYTF	TGTGCCAGCAGTTACTCGCAGGGCAGGGGCTACACCTTC
TRBV6-5	TRBJ1-6	NA	14	NA	CASSYSAPNSPLHF	TGTGCCAGCAGTTACTCGGCACCTAATTCACCCCTCCACTTT
TRBV5-6	TRBJ2-7	TRBD1	14	NA	CASSLGQGDYEQYF	TGTGCCAGCAGCTTGGGACAGGGGGACTACGAGCAGTACTTC
TRBV2	TRBJ1-2	TRBD1	17	once	CASSEGTGGLVVDGYTF	TGTGCCAGCAGTGAAGGGACAGGGGGCCTTGTAGTGGATGGCTACACCTTC
TRBV6-2/TRBV6-3	TRBJ2-7	TRBD1	19	few	CASSFLSGTGGESSYEQYF	TGTGCCAGCAGTTTTTTGTCCGGGACAGGGGGCGAGAGCTCCTACGAGCAGTACTTC
TRBV27	TRBJ1-6	NA	13	NA	CASRVNGDSPLHF	TGTGCCAGCAGAGTCAATGGAGATTCACCCCTCCACTTT
TRBV18	TRBJ2-3	TRBD2	15	NA	CASSSRTSGGASQYF	TGTGCCAGCTCATCGCGGACTAGCGGGGGGGCCTCGCAGTATTTT
TRBV5-4	TRBJ1-2	NA	15	NA	CASSATDRAVYGYTF	TGTGCCAGCAGCGCGACAGACCGAGCCGTGTATGGCTACACCTTC
TRBV7-9	TRBJ1-6	NA	14	once	CASSWGGENSPLHF	TGTGCCAGCAGCTGGGGGGGAGAAAATTCACCCCTCCACTTT
TRBV27	TRBJ2-7	NA	14	NA	CASSLGGLPYEQYF	TGTGCCAGCAGTTTGGGGGGTTTACCCTACGAGCAGTACTTC
TRBV18	TRBJ1-5	NA	14	once	CASSPKSFNQPQHF	TGTGCCAGCTCACCAAAGAGTTTTAATCAGCCCCAGCATTTT
TRBV28	TRBJ2-5	TRBD2	15	once	CASSPGLAGGETQYF	TGTGCCAGCAGTCCCGGACTAGCGGGGGGAGAGACCCAGTACTTC